The 22 T cell receptor beta chains in this list originate from one sample, sequenced in a study of blood T cell repertoires in COVID-19. Clones were read by immunoSEQ multiplex PCR, and TCRdb kept only the in-frame ones, dropping some. The sample consists of around 190,000 clones, 86% of them appearing once. Sequenced input: PBMCs or T cells enriched from blood (not recorded which). The receptors originated from a man aged 35-49 years with acute COVID-19.

This chain links TRBV4-1 with TRBJ1-4; D is unresolved. The CDR3 runs to 13 residues. V dropped 10 bases and J dropped 3 bases, with 12 bases sitting between them. Germline V gene data show CDR1 as MGHRA and CDR2 as YSYEKL. The CDR3 nucleotides read TGCGCCACCTCGTCTTTATCTAATGAAAAACTGTTTTTT. It encodes CATSSLSNEKLFF.

The chain employs TRBV7-8 and TRBJ2-3, with D possibly TRBD1 on 6 matching bases. The V and J ends lost 5 bases and 0 bases respectively, with 15 bases between them. This CDR3 contains 16 residues. CDR1 SGHVS and CDR2 FQNEAQ come from the germline V gene. This chain's CDR3 is CASSATGTSSTDTQYF. CDR3 DNA sequence: TGTGCCAGCAGCGCCACCGGGACATCTAGCACAGATACGCAGTATTTT.

This rearrangement joins TRBV25-1 to TRBJ2-5; TRBD2 matches at 10 bases. The length of the CDR3 is 14 residues. In germline, CDR1 is MGHDK, CDR2 SYGVNS. The junction had 4 bases not matched to a gene; V was cut back by 5 bases and J by 4 bases. This CDR3 reads CASSLAGDAETQYF. The CDR3 region has the DNA TGTGCCAGCAGTCTAGCGGGAGACGCAGAGACCCAGTACTTC.

J is TRBJ1-2 and V is TRBV28; D is unresolved. Looked up from germline, CDR1 is MDHEN and CDR2 is SYDVKM. V shed 10 bases and J shed 5 bases, with 17 bases lying between them. The CDR3 totals 13 residues. In DNA form, the CDR3 reads TGTGCCACCTTTTTTGGGGAGCTGTATGGCTACACCTTC. Protein product: CATFFGELYGYTF.

A single count supports this clone. J is TRBJ2-1 and V is TRBV7-3; D is perhaps TRBD2 (5 bases). Trimming took off 4 bases at V and 7 bases at J, with 17 bases between the two ends. The CDR3 has 15 amino acids. CDR1 is SGHTA and CDR2 is FQGTGA in the germline V gene. CDR3 bases: TGTGCCAGCAGCTCCGCAAGTCTTTCGGGGAATGAGCAGTTCTTC. Translation: CASSSASLSGNEQFF.

With regard to this clone: The identical CDR3 is also encoded by other nucleotide sequences in the sample. The gene calls are TRBV9 and TRBJ2-5, with D maybe TRBD1 (6 bases). Germline-derived CDR1 and CDR2 are SGDLS and YYNGEE. Trimming left V 2 bases short and J 1 base short, with 6 bases between. The CDR3 loop spans 13 amino acids. CDR3 amino acids: CASSVRGQETQYF. CDR3 in DNA: TGTGCCAGCAGCGTCAGGGGCCAAGAGACCCAGTACTTC.

The chain carries TRBV10-1 and TRBJ1-1; D not certain. The CDR3 is made up of 12 amino acids. Trimming removed 6 bases at V and 7 bases at J, with 12 bases between. The V gene's germline CDR1 is WNHNN and CDR2 SYGVQD (reference sequence). CDR3 amino acids: CASRGGEGEAFF. The CDR3 DNA reads as TGCGCCAGCAGGGGAGGTGAAGGTGAAGCTTTCTTT.

The V gene is TRBV10-3, the J gene TRBJ2-5; 9 positions agree with TRBD1. The CDR3 is 14 amino acids. Germline V gene lookup returns CDR1 ENHRY and CDR2 SYGVKD. With 5 bases clipped from V and 3 bases from J, the junction kept 4 bases outside the gene matches. The CDR3 nucleotides are TGTGCCATCAGTACGGGACAGGGTGAAGAGACCCAGTACTTC. Translation gives CAISTGQGEETQYF.

The genes are TRBV29-1 and TRBJ2-5, with D uncertain. In germline, CDR1 is SQVTM, CDR2 ANQGSEA. This CDR3 is 11 amino acids long. Between the trimmed V and J ends, which lost 6 bases and 0 bases, there was a span of 5 bases. CDR3 amino acids: CSVQYQETQYF. CDR3 nucleotide sequence: TGCAGCGTACAGTACCAAGAGACCCAGTACTTC.

This clone was recorded once. CDR3 sequence (DNA): TGCGCCAGCAGCCAATCGCAGGGAAGAGGCAATCAGCCCCAGCATTTT. It specifies CASSQSQGRGNQPQHF. This chain links TRBV4-1 with TRBJ1-5; D is possibly TRBD1 (5 bases). V was clipped by 2 bases and J by 2 bases, with 13 bases between them. This CDR3 has 16 amino acids. Germline CDR1 reads MGHRA; CDR2 reads YSYEKL.

The gene calls are TRBV4-1 and TRBJ2-5; 7 nucleotides line up with TRBD2. Germline V gene sequence: CDR1 MGHRA, CDR2 YSYEKL. The CDR3 spans 16 residues. V trimming: 1 base; J trimming: 11 bases; junction bases outside the gene matches: 16. CDR3: CASSQVVSLAEGPQYF. Here the CDR3 DNA reads TGCGCCAGCAGCCAAGTGGTCTCCCTAGCGGAGGGGCCTCAGTACTTC.

The chain uses TRBV7-9 and TRBJ2-3, with 12 bases lining up with TRBD2. The ends lost 8 bases at V and 5 bases at J; junction bases unmatched: 8. CDR3 size: 15 residues. Germline assignment: CDR1 SEHNR and CDR2 FQNEAQ (reference sequence). CDR3 region: CASHLAGGGRDTQYF. CDR3 in DNA: TGTGCCAGCCATCTAGCGGGAGGGGGGCGAGATACGCAGTATTTT.

CDR3 loop: CASSLAWGRETQYF. CDR3 DNA sequence: TGTGCCAGCAGCTTAGCGTGGGGCAGGGAGACCCAGTACTTC. The chain combines TRBV7-2 with TRBJ2-5; D might be TRBD1 (5 bases). Germline CDR1 SGHTA, CDR2 FQGNSA. V dropped 0 bases and J dropped 5 bases, with 10 bases sitting between them. The CDR3 extends over 14 amino acids.

The CDR3 DNA follows: TGTGCCAGCAGCCACCCAACCGGGACAGGGGCCTCTGGGGCCAACGTCCTGACTTTC. It translates to CASSHPTGTGASGANVLTF. The gene calls are TRBV3-1 (or the pseudogene TRBV3-2) and TRBJ2-6; TRBD1 matches at 10 bases. Germline CDR1 is LGHDT and CDR2 is YNNKEL (reference sequence). The CDR3 runs to 19 residues. Losses at the gene ends were 3 bases for V and 0 bases for J; bases not matched to a gene: 8.

The chain has TRBV11-2 and TRBJ2-7; D not resolved. Germline V lookup: CDR1 SGHAT, CDR2 FQNNGV. CDR3 length: 15 amino acids. V lost 4 bases, J lost 5 bases, and 18 bases lay in between. The CDR3 sequence is CASSSNALARDEQYF. The CDR3 bases are TGTGCCAGCAGCTCCAACGCATTAGCACGCGACGAGCAGTACTTC.

This chain links TRBV3-1 (or the pseudogene TRBV3-2) with TRBJ1-5; no clear D. Germline CDR1 and CDR2: LGHDT and YNNKEL (reference sequence). Trimming stripped 8 bases from V and 7 bases from J, with 18 bases between. The CDR3 sequence is 14 residues long. This CDR3 is CASSGLDDRQPQHF. The CDR3 DNA reads as TGTGCCAGCTCTGGGCTCGACGATCGACAGCCCCAGCATTTT.

This clone was detected only once. V is TRBV28 and J is TRBJ2-7, with D perhaps matching TRBD2 (5 bases). V was clipped by 1 base and J by 0 bases, with 16 bases between them. The CDR3 is 17 amino acids. Germline CDR1 MDHEN, CDR2 SYDVKM. The CDR3 spells CASSLYLRDAASYEQYF. The DNA for the CDR3 is TGTGCCAGCAGTTTATACCTCCGGGATGCCGCCTCCTACGAGCAGTACTTC.

The chain recombines TRBV9 with TRBJ1-6, with D tentatively TRBD1 (5 bases). V lost 3 bases and J 6 bases, leaving 10 bases between the germline ends. Per germline, CDR1 SGDLS and CDR2 YYNGEE. The CDR3 has 14 amino acids. CDR3 DNA sequence: TGTGCCAGCAGCGCACTTGACAGTAATTCACCCCTCCACTTT. Its protein product is CASSALDSNSPLHF.

This clone was picked up a small number of times. CDR3 sequence (DNA): TGTGCCAGCAGCCCCGGACAGGGGAACTATGGCTACACCTTC. Its protein is CASSPGQGNYGYTF. V usage is TRBV28 and J usage is TRBJ1-2, with 9 bases fitting TRBD1. Trimming took 6 bases from V and 2 from J; bases not matched to a gene: 4. The CDR3 has 14 amino acids. Germline V CDR1 and CDR2: MDHEN, SYDVKM.

The chain carries TRBV11-2 and TRBJ1-1; D uncertain. The CDR3 runs 13 residues. Between the trimmed V and J ends, which lost 5 bases and 2 bases, there was a span of 9 bases. Per the germline V gene, CDR1 is SGHAT and CDR2 is FQNNGV. The CDR3 DNA is TGTGCCAGCAGCGTCACGGGAAACACTGAAGCTTTCTTT. This encodes CASSVTGNTEAFF.

The chain carries TRBV7-9 and TRBJ1-2, with D unresolved. This CDR3 is built from 12 residues. The ends were cut back, 6 bases at V and 6 bases at J, with 11 bases in the middle. Germline V gene lookup returns CDR1 SEHNR and CDR2 FQNEAQ (reference sequence). The CDR3 is CASRILGDGYTF. DNA for the CDR3: TGTGCCAGCAGGATCCTAGGTGATGGCTACACCTTC.

V usage is TRBV5-1 and J usage is TRBJ1-1; D remains ambiguous. Looked up from germline, CDR1 is SGHRS and CDR2 is YFSETQ. Trimming stripped 2 bases from V and 10 bases from J, with 12 bases between. The CDR3 length is 12 residues. As DNA, the CDR3 is TGCGCCAGCAGCTTCCCGGGAAAAGGAGCTTTCTTT. This codes for CASSFPGKGAFF.